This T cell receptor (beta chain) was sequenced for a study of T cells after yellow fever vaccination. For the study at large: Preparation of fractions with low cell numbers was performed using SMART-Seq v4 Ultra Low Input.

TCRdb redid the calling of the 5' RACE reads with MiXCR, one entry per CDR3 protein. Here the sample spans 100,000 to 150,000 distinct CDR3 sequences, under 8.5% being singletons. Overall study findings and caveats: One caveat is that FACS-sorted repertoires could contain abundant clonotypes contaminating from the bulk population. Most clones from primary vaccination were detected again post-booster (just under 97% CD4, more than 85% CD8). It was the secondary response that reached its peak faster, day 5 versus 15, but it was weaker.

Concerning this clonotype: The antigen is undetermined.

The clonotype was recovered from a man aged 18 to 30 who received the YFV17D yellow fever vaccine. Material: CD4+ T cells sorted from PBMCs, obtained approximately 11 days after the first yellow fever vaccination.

CDR3 nucleotide sequence: TGTGCCAGCAGCTTAGCGCTTTGGGGGGCGGCCGGGGCCAACGTCCTGACTTTC. It specifies CASSLALWGAAGANVLTF. The J gene is TRBJ2-6, the V gene TRBV7-2; D possibly uses TRBD1 or TRBD2 (6 bases each). Germline V CDR1 and CDR2: SGHTA, FQGNSA. V lost 0 bases, J lost 4 bases, and 16 bases lay in between. The CDR3 extends over 18 amino acids.